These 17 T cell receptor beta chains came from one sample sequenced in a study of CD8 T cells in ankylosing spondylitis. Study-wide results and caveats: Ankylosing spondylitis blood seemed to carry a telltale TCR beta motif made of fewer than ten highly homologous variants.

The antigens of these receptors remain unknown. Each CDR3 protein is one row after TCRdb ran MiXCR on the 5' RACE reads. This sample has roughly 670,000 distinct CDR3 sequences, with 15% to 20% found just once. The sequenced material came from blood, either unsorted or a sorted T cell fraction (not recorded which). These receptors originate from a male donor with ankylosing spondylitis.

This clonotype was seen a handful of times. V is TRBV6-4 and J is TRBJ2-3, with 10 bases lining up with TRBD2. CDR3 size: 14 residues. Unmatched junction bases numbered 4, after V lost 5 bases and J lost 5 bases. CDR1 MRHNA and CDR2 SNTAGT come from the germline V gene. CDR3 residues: CASSSGGAQDTQYF. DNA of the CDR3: TGTGCCAGCAGTAGCGGGGGGGCCCAAGATACGCAGTATTTT.

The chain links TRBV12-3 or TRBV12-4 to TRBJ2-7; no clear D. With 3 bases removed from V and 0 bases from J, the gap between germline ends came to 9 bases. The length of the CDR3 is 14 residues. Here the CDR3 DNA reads TGTGCCAGCAGTTTGGGCGTAAGCTCCTACGAGCAGTACTTC. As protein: CASSLGVSSYEQYF.

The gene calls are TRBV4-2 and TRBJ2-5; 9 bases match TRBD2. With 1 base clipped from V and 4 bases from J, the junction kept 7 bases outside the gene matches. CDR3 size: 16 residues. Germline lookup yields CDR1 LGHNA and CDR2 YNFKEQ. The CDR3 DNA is TGTGCCAGCAGCCAAGGTAGCGGGAGAGGGAGAGAGACCCAGTACTTC. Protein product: CASSQGSGRGRETQYF.

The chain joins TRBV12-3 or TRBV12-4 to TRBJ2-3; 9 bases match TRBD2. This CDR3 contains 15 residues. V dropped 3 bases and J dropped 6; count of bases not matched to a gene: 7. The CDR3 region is CASSFLAGTSDTQYF. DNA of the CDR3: TGTGCCAGCAGTTTTCTAGCGGGAACCTCGGATACGCAGTATTTT.

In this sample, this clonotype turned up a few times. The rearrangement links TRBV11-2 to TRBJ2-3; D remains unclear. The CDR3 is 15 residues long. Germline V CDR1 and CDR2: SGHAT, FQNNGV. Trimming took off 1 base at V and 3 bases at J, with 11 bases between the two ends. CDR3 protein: CASSLAGYRTDTQYF. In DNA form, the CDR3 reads TGTGCCAGCAGCTTAGCCGGGTATAGGACAGATACGCAGTATTTT.

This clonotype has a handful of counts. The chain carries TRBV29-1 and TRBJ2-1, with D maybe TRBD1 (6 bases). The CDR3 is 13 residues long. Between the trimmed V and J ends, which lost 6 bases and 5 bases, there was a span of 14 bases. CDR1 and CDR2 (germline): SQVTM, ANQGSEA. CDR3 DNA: TGCAGCGTGTCGAGGGACACAGACAATGAGCAGTTCTTC. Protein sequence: CSVSRDTDNEQFF.

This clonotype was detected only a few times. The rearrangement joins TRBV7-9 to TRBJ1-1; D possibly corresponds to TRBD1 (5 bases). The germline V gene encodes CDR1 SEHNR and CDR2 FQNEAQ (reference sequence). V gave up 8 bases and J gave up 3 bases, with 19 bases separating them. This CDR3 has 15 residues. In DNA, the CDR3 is TGTGCCAGCCCCCCTCGGGGGGGGGAGGACACTGAAGCTTTCTTT. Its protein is CASPPRGGEDTEAFF.

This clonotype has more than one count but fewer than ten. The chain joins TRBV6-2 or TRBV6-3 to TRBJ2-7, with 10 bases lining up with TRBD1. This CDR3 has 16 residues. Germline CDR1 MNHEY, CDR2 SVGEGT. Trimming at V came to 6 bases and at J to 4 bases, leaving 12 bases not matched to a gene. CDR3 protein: CASSQNRDRGKYEQYF. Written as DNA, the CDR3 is TGTGCCAGCAGCCAGAACCGGGACAGGGGAAAATACGAGCAGTACTTC.

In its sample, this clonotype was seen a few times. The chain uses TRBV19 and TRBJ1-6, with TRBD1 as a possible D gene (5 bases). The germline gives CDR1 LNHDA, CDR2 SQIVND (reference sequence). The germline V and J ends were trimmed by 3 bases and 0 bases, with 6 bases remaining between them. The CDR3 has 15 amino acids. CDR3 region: CASSIQGSYNSPLHF. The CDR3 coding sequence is TGTGCCAGTAGTATCCAGGGCTCCTATAATTCACCCCTCCACTTT.

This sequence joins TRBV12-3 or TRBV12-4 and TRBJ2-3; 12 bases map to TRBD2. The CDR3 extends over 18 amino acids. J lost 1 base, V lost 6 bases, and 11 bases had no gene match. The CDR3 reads CASSPGTSGSLGTDTQYF. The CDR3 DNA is TGTGCCAGCAGCCCCGGGACTAGCGGGTCTCTTGGCACAGATACGCAGTATTTT.

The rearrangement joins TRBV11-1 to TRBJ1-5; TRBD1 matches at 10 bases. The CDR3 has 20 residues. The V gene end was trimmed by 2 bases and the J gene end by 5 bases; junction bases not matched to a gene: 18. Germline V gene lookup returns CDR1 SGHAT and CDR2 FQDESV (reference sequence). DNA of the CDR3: TGTGCCAGCAGCTTATATGGGTTTGGGACAGGGGATGAAGGCGATCAGCCCCAGCATTTT. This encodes CASSLYGFGTGDEGDQPQHF.

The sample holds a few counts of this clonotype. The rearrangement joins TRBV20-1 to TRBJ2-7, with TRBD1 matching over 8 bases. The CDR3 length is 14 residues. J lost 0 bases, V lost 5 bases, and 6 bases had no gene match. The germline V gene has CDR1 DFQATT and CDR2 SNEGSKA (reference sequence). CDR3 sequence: CSAPRTGNSYEQYF. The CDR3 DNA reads TGCAGTGCTCCCCGGACAGGGAACTCCTACGAGCAGTACTTC.

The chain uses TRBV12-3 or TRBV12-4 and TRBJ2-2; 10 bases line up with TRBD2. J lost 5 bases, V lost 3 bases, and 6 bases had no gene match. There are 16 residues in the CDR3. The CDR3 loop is CASSFRLAGGTGELFF. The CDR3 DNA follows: TGTGCCAGCAGTTTTAGATTAGCGGGGGGTACCGGGGAGCTGTTTTTT.

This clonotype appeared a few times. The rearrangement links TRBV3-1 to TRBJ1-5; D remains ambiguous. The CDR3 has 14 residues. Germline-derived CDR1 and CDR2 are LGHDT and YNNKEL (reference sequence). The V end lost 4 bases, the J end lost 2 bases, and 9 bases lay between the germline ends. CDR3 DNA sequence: TGTGCCAGCAGCCCCCAGACGGGCAATCAGCCCCAGCATTTT. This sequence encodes CASSPQTGNQPQHF.

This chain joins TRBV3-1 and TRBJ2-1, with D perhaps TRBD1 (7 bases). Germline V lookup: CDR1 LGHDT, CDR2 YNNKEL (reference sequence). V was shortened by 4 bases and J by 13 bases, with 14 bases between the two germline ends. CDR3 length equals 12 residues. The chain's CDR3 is CASSPQGGLQFF. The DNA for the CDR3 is TGTGCCAGCAGCCCCCAGGGGGGATTACAGTTCTTC.

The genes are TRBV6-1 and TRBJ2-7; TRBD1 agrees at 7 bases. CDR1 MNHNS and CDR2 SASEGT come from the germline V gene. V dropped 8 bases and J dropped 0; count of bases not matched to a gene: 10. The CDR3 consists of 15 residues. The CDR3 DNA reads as TGTGCCAGCCGGGGACAGCGAACCTCCTCCTACGAGCAGTACTTC. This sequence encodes CASRGQRTSSYEQYF.

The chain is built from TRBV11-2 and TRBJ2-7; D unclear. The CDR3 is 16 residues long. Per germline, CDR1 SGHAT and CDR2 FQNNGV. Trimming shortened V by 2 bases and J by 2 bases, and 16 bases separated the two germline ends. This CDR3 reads CASSLPRTAYTYEQYF. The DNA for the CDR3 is TGTGCCAGCAGCTTACCGCGGACCGCTTACACCTACGAGCAGTACTTC. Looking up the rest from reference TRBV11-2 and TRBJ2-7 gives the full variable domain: EAGVAQSPRYKIIEKRQSVAFWCNPISGHATLYWYQQILGQGPKLLIQFQNNGVVDDSQLPKDRFSAERLKGVDSTLKIQPAKLEDSAVYLCASSLPRTAYTYEQYFGPGTRLTVT.